The 20 T cell receptor beta chains presented below share a single source sample, sequenced in a study of response to subunit inactivated influenza vaccine. TCRdb re-called the RT-PCR reads with MiXCR, one entry per CDR3 protein. Of about 520,000 distinct CDR3 sequences in the sample, around 7.7% were seen once. Sample: PBMCs from blood, taken less than 30 months after vaccination. Every receptor here comes from a man between 50 and 70 years old who received an inactivated influenza vaccine.

The CDR3 bases are TGTGCCAGCAGCTTAGGGGGGACTACGGTCTCCGAGCAGTACTTC. This sequence encodes CASSLGGTTVSEQYF. The chain is built from TRBV7-9 and TRBJ2-7, with 7 positions matching TRBD2. V lost 1 base, J lost 6 bases, and 9 bases stayed unmatched. Germline V gene sequence: CDR1 SEHNR, CDR2 FQNEAQ (reference sequence). The CDR3 consists of 15 residues.

This clonotype has only a few counts. The V gene is TRBV2, the J gene TRBJ1-5, with 7 positions matching TRBD1. Germline V gives CDR1 SNHLY, CDR2 FYNNEI. The V gene end was trimmed by 7 bases and the J gene end by 6 bases; junction bases not matched to a gene: 6. This CDR3 has 13 amino acids. The DNA of the CDR3 is TGTGCCAGCACAAGGACAGGATCTCAGCCCCAGCATTTT. This gives the protein CASTRTGSQPQHF.

The sample holds a few counts of this clonotype. The chain uses TRBV7-6 and TRBJ1-4; 7 bases align to TRBD1. This CDR3 has 16 residues. Germline CDR1 is SGHVS and CDR2 is FNYEAQ. V lost 3 bases to trimming and J lost 1 base; unmatched junction nucleotides: 5. The CDR3 region is CASSFQGGGTNEKLFF. The CDR3 nucleotides are TGTGCCAGCAGCTTTCAGGGGGGAGGAACTAATGAAAAACTGTTTTTT.

This clonotype was detected ten times or more. This rearrangement joins TRBV4-2 to TRBJ2-5; D may match TRBD1 or TRBD2 (5 bases each). The germline CDR1 and CDR2 sequences are LGHNA and YNFKEQ. Trimming removed 1 base from V and 2 bases from J, with 11 bases in between. The CDR3 spans 15 residues. CDR3 coding DNA: TGTGCCAGCAGCCAAGGTGGGACGGGACAAGAGACCCAGTACTTC. Translated: CASSQGGTGQETQYF.

This chain uses TRBV19 with TRBJ1-2; D not certain. Trimming pared 8 bases from V and 4 bases from J, leaving 14 bases between. CDR3 length equals 13 residues. In germline, CDR1 is LNHDA, CDR2 SQIVND (reference sequence). CDR3 residues: CASFPGTPYGYTF. The CDR3 DNA sequence: TGTGCCAGTTTTCCTGGCACTCCCTATGGCTACACCTTC.

This clonotype was seen a few times. V usage is TRBV5-1 and J usage is TRBJ1-1; 9 bases match TRBD1. The CDR3 loop spans 16 amino acids. V lost 4 bases to trimming and J lost 3 bases; unmatched junction nucleotides: 10. CDR1 SGHRS and CDR2 YFSETQ come from the germline V gene. CDR3 sequence (DNA): TGCGCCAGCAGCGTTAACCCCGGGACAGGGCACACTGAAGCTTTCTTT. Protein: CASSVNPGTGHTEAFF.

CDR3: CAISESTLSSGGARKTQYF. CDR3 sequence (DNA): TGTGCCATCAGTGAGTCGACTCTATCTAGCGGGGGGGCCCGAAAGACCCAGTACTTC. This chain connects TRBV10-3 to TRBJ2-5; TRBD2 matches 12 bases. CDR1 ENHRY and CDR2 SYGVKD come from the germline V gene. The length of the CDR3 is 19 residues. V was pared by 0 bases and J by 6 bases, with 14 bases of the junction left unmatched.

This clonotype was seen a few times. The chain has TRBV20-1 and TRBJ2-7; no clear D gene. The CDR3 contains 15 residues. V lost 1 base and J 0 bases, leaving 13 bases between the germline ends. CDR1 is DFQATT, CDR2 SNEGSKA, per germline (reference sequence). The CDR3 DNA sequence: TGCAGTGCTAGAGTAGGGCGCCGAAGCTCCTACGAGCAGTACTTC. It yields the protein CSARVGRRSSYEQYF.

This clonotype has just a few counts. The chain employs TRBV5-1 and TRBJ2-7; D gene uncertain. CDR1 is SGHRS and CDR2 is YFSETQ in the germline V gene. CDR3 length: 11 amino acids. Trimming stripped 1 base from V and 6 bases from J, with 5 bases between. CDR3 in DNA: TGCGCCAGCAGCTTGAACGCCGAGCAGTACTTC. Translated: CASSLNAEQYF.

With regard to this clonotype: Its ends do not fully match the called genes, so a read error is possible. The chain carries TRBV3-1 and TRBJ1-1; D unresolved. Germline values: CDR1 LGHDT, CDR2 YNNKEL (reference sequence). CDR3 length equals 13 residues. CDR3 in DNA: TGTGCCAGCAGCCAATCAAGAAACATTGAAGCTTTCTTT. Amino acids: CASSQSRNIEAFF.

The genes are TRBV10-3 and TRBJ2-5, with a possible D match to TRBD1 (5 bases). The V gene lost 4 bases and the J gene lost 3 bases, with 9 bases spanning the gap. The CDR3 extends over 13 amino acids. Germline V gene lookup returns CDR1 ENHRY and CDR2 SYGVKD. The CDR3 loop reads CAISVAREETQYF. CDR3 DNA: TGTGCCATCAGTGTAGCCAGGGAAGAGACCCAGTACTTC.

This chain connects TRBV10-3 to TRBJ2-3; possibly TRBD1 for D (5 bases). Germline CDR1 is ENHRY and CDR2 is SYGVKD. The CDR3 loop spans 14 amino acids. Trimming stripped 4 bases from V and 4 bases from J, with 12 bases between. CDR3 loop: CAISVPGIADTQYF. The CDR3 DNA reads as TGTGCCATCAGTGTACCAGGGATCGCAGATACGCAGTATTTT.

The rearrangement links TRBV6-2 or TRBV6-3 to TRBJ2-2; 10 nucleotides match TRBD2. Germline CDR1 MNHEY, CDR2 SVGEGT. V shed 5 bases, J shed 5 bases, and the junction held 8 bases outside the gene matches. The CDR3 sequence is 16 residues long. CDR3 protein: CASSPLAGWGTGELFF. In DNA, the CDR3 is TGTGCCAGCAGTCCACTAGCGGGATGGGGAACCGGGGAGCTGTTTTTT.

This clonotype was observed many times. The chain is built from TRBV6-1 and TRBJ2-3; either TRBD1 or TRBD2 may fit D (5 bases each). Germline CDR1 and CDR2: MNHNS and SASEGT. V shed 5 bases and J shed 2 bases, with 11 bases lying between them. This CDR3 is 14 amino acids long. CDR3 loop: CASSPGTATDTQYF. CDR3 in DNA: TGTGCCAGCAGTCCCGGGACCGCCACAGATACGCAGTATTTT.

There are many counts of this clonotype. This sequence joins TRBV20-1 and TRBJ2-1; possibly TRBD2 for D (5 bases). Germline CDR1 reads DFQATT; CDR2 reads SNEGSKA (reference sequence). This CDR3 spans 12 amino acids. Trimming removed 6 bases at V and 9 bases at J, with 15 bases between. The CDR3 sequence is CSAPTLSAEQFF. The DNA of the CDR3 is TGCAGTGCGCCTACCCTTAGCGCTGAGCAGTTCTTC.

The J gene is TRBJ2-7, the V gene TRBV20-1; no definite D call. V lost 5 bases, J lost 2 bases, and 13 bases lay in between. Germline V gives CDR1 DFQATT, CDR2 SNEGSKA (reference sequence). This CDR3 has 13 residues. CDR3 residues: CSASDLNTYEQYF. The CDR3 DNA follows: TGCAGTGCTTCTGACTTGAACACCTACGAGCAGTACTTC.

This clonotype was seen at least ten times. The rearrangement uses TRBV12-3 or TRBV12-4 and TRBJ1-5; 7 bases line up with TRBD1. The CDR3 contains 13 residues. V trimming: 5 bases; J trimming: 9 bases; junction bases outside the gene matches: 7. The CDR3 DNA reads TGTGCCAGCAGTCCCACCGCAGGGGGGCCCCAGCATTTT. Protein: CASSPTAGGPQHF.

The rearrangement links TRBV20-1 to TRBJ1-4, with 7 bases aligning to TRBD1. The CDR3 covers 14 residues. CDR1 and CDR2 from the germline V gene are DFQATT and SNEGSKA (reference sequence). The CDR3 sequence: CSVGKGAGNEKLFF. DNA for the CDR3: TGCAGCGTAGGGAAGGGGGCCGGTAATGAAAAACTGTTTTTT.

This clonotype was seen a few times. The rearrangement joins TRBV5-1 to TRBJ2-3; 11 bases align to TRBD1. Trimming took 0 bases from V and 1 from J; bases not matched to a gene: 1. The CDR3 length is 16 residues. From germline, CDR1 is SGHRS and CDR2 YFSETQ. This CDR3 reads CASSLAGQGGTDTQYF. The CDR3, as DNA: TGCGCCAGCAGCTTGGCGGGACAGGGGGGCACAGATACGCAGTATTTT. The variable domain in full, with the rest retrieved from reference TRBV5-1 and TRBJ2-3, is KAGVTQTPRYLIKTRGQQVTLSCSPISGHRSVSWYQQTPGQGLQFLFEYFSETQRNKGNFPGRFSGRQFSNSRSEMNVSTLELGDSALYLCASSLAGQGGTDTQYFGPGTRLTVL.

This clonotype was picked up a small number of times. This chain joins TRBV5-6 and TRBJ2-5; possibly TRBD1 or TRBD2 for D (5 bases each). There are 16 residues in the CDR3. V was shortened by 4 bases and J by 7 bases, with 23 bases between the two germline ends. Per the germline V gene, CDR1 is SGHDT and CDR2 is YYEEEE. The CDR3 DNA reads as TGTGCCAGCAGCCCGGGCCTGGTAACGGGGCAGGGGACCCAGTACTTC. Amino acid sequence: CASSPGLVTGQGTQYF.